One sample yielded the 22 T cell receptor beta chains listed below, sequenced in a study of shared clonotypes between healthy human individuals. Libraries were prepared by immunoSEQ multiplex PCR; TCRdb keeps only in-frame clonotypes and omits some of them. The sample consists of around 2,000,000 clones, about 95% of them appearing once. CD45RO negativity and positive selection for CCR7 defined naive CD8 cells, a population that excluded terminally differentiated effector memory CD45RA+ cells. Sequencing was performed on naive CD8+ T cells sorted from blood. These receptors all come from a man aged 18 to 29 in good health.

J is TRBJ2-5 and V is TRBV7-6; 7 bases are shared with TRBD1. Germline CDR1 and CDR2: SGHVS and FNYEAQ. The V gene end was trimmed by 1 base and the J gene end by 4 bases; junction bases not matched to a gene: 9. The CDR3 is 16 amino acids. The chain's CDR3 is CASSLGTQGERETQYF. CDR3 nucleotides: TGTGCCAGCAGCTTAGGAACTCAGGGGGAGAGAGAGACCCAGTACTTC.

The chain uses TRBV7-9 and TRBJ2-7, with D perhaps matching TRBD1 (5 bases). Germline CDR1 reads SEHNR; CDR2 reads FQNEAQ (reference sequence). Trimming took off 4 bases at V and 5 bases at J, with 12 bases between the two ends. CDR3 length equals 13 residues. CDR3 region: CASSSSDRNEQYF. As DNA, the CDR3 is TGTGCCAGCAGCTCGTCCGACAGAAACGAGCAGTACTTC.

J is TRBJ1-1 and V is TRBV7-9; 9 nucleotides align to TRBD1. CDR1 is SEHNR and CDR2 is FQNEAQ in the germline V gene (reference sequence). V shed 0 bases and J 4 bases; nucleotides not matched to a gene: 6. This CDR3 contains 16 residues. This CDR3 reads CASSLARGQGATEAFF. CDR3 in DNA: TGTGCCAGCAGCTTAGCCAGGGGACAGGGAGCCACTGAAGCTTTCTTT.

The V gene is TRBV4-3, the J gene TRBJ2-3; D is perhaps TRBD1 (6 bases). The CDR3 sequence is 15 residues long. In germline, CDR1 is LGHNA, CDR2 YSLEER. Trimming took off 1 base at V and 2 bases at J, with 10 bases between the two ends. This CDR3 reads CASSQVMGATDTQYF. The CDR3, as DNA: TGCGCCAGCAGCCAAGTTATGGGGGCCACAGATACGCAGTATTTT.

The chain carries TRBV19 and TRBJ2-7; no clear D gene. CDR1 is LNHDA and CDR2 is SQIVND in the germline V gene (reference sequence). This CDR3 has 13 residues. Deletions cut 5 bases from V and 3 bases from J, with 11 bases between. CDR3 DNA sequence: TGTGCCAGTAGTCCCTCCTATTTCTACGAGCAGTACTTC. Residues: CASSPSYFYEQYF.

This clone was counted once. The V and J genes are TRBV18 and TRBJ2-2; 7 positions agree with TRBD1. The V gene end was trimmed by 0 bases and the J gene end by 4 bases; junction bases not matched to a gene: 5. The length of the CDR3 is 16 residues. The germline V gene has CDR1 KGHSH and CDR2 LQKENI. The CDR3 loop reads CASSPPAGGSTGELFF. The CDR3 coding sequence is TGTGCCAGCTCACCACCGGCAGGGGGAAGCACCGGGGAGCTGTTTTTT.

The chain recombines TRBV27 with TRBJ2-7; possible D gene TRBD2, 6 bases. Trimming left V 5 bases short and J 2 bases short, with 16 bases between. CDR1 is MNHEY, CDR2 SMNVEV, per germline (reference sequence). The CDR3 runs to 15 residues. The CDR3 DNA reads as TGTGCCAGCAGTGATGGGGGAGGACTGACCTACGAGCAGTACTTC. It is translated as CASSDGGGLTYEQYF.

V gene TRBV5-6 combines with J gene TRBJ1-1; D call uncertain. Deletions cut 0 bases from V and 2 bases from J, with 11 bases between. CDR1 is SGHDT, CDR2 YYEEEE, per germline. The CDR3 has 15 amino acids. The CDR3 DNA sequence: TGTGCCAGCAGCTTGGTATACACAGAAAACACTGAAGCTTTCTTT. Encoded protein: CASSLVYTENTEAFF.

This rearrangement joins TRBV4-1 to TRBJ1-2, with D uncertain. V gave up 3 bases and J gave up 6 bases, with 14 bases separating them. The length of the CDR3 is 14 residues. The germline V gene encodes CDR1 MGHRA and CDR2 YSYEKL. The CDR3 DNA follows: TGCGCCAGCAGCCAGGAGGACGGACTAAATGGCTACACCTTC. It is translated as CASSQEDGLNGYTF.

The sample holds one count of this clone. The chain recombines TRBV6-6 with TRBJ2-2; D is ambiguous. Germline V gene lookup returns CDR1 MNHNY and CDR2 SVGAGI (reference sequence). Trimming shortened V by 5 bases and J by 6 bases, and 7 bases separated the two germline ends. The CDR3 runs 12 residues. Written as DNA, the CDR3 is TGTGCCAGCAGTAGCCATGCCGGGGAGCTGTTTTTT. It specifies CASSSHAGELFF.

The DNA for the CDR3 is TGTGCCAGCAGTGGACAGGGGGCTGGAGAGACCCAGTACTTC. This translates into CASSGQGAGETQYF. The gene calls are TRBV2 and TRBJ2-5, with 10 nucleotides matching TRBD1. This CDR3 spans 14 amino acids. With V trimmed by 4 bases and J by 4 bases, 3 bases remained unmatched. Germline V CDR1 and CDR2: SNHLY, FYNNEI.

J is TRBJ2-7 and V is TRBV5-6; the match to TRBD1 covers 7 bases. With V trimmed by 5 bases and J by 2 bases, 10 bases remained unmatched. This CDR3 spans 15 amino acids. Germline V lookup: CDR1 SGHDT, CDR2 YYEEEE. Written as DNA, the CDR3 is TGTGCCAGCAGTCAACATCCGGGACAGACCTACGAGCAGTACTTC. Its protein is CASSQHPGQTYEQYF.

The rearrangement links TRBV2 to TRBJ2-7; 9 bases are a match to TRBD2. Germline V gene data show CDR1 as SNHLY and CDR2 as FYNNEI. V was clipped by 7 bases and J by 4 bases; unmatched bases: 14. CDR3 length equals 16 residues. In DNA, the CDR3 is TGTGCCAGCACCGAAGGCGGGGGGGGCCGGGCTTACGAGCAGTACTTC. Translated, it gives CASTEGGGGRAYEQYF.

This chain links TRBV27 with TRBJ2-2; TRBD2 matches 7 bases. The CDR3 is made up of 15 amino acids. J lost 7 bases, V lost 3 bases, and 8 bases had no gene match. Germline CDR1 MNHEY, CDR2 SMNVEV (reference sequence). The CDR3 DNA sequence: TGTGCCAGCAGTTTCATCGGGGGGAATAACGGGGAGCTGTTTTTT. It codes for CASSFIGGNNGELFF.

To note about this clone: The sample carries other DNA sequences with the same CDR3. This rearrangement joins TRBV6-5 to TRBJ2-7, with 7 bases aligning to TRBD1. Trimming removed 4 bases from V and 3 bases from J; junction bases left unmatched: 3. The CDR3 consists of 13 residues. The germline V gene encodes CDR1 MNHEY and CDR2 SVGAGI. CDR3 sequence (DNA): TGTGCCAGCAGTTCGGGACAGTTCTACGAGCAGTACTTC. Its protein product is CASSSGQFYEQYF.

The chain combines TRBV6-8 with TRBJ2-3; the D gene is possibly TRBD2 (6 bases). The CDR3 is 14 residues long. Germline values: CDR1 MNHGY, CDR2 SAAAGT. Deletions cut 2 bases from V and 1 base from J, with 7 bases between. CDR3 coding DNA: TGTGCCAGCAGTTACGCGGGACGCACAGATACGCAGTATTTT. It yields the protein CASSYAGRTDTQYF.

The gene calls are TRBV11-3 and TRBJ2-1, with D possibly being TRBD2 (6 bases). The CDR3 runs to 13 residues. V lost 4 bases, J lost 8 bases, and 12 bases lay in between. Germline lookup yields CDR1 SGHNT and CDR2 YENEEA. The CDR3 DNA reads as TGTGCCAGCAGCTCGGACTATCTGGATGAGCAGTTCTTC. It encodes CASSSDYLDEQFF.

This chain joins TRBV4-1 and TRBJ2-2, with no clear D. Deletions cut 0 bases from V and 6 bases from J, with 11 bases between. The CDR3 spans 15 residues. Germline-derived CDR1 and CDR2 are MGHRA and YSYEKL. The CDR3 sequence is CASSQDSGWAGELFF. CDR3 in DNA: TGCGCCAGCAGCCAAGACTCCGGCTGGGCCGGGGAGCTGTTTTTT.

This clone is a singleton in its sample. The chain employs TRBV5-5 and TRBJ1-2; perhaps TRBD1 as D (5 bases). The V gene lost 0 bases and the J gene lost 13 bases, with 16 bases spanning the gap. The CDR3 sequence is 13 residues long. The germline gives CDR1 SGHKS, CDR2 YYEKEE (reference sequence). Here the CDR3 reads CASSLGTSSVTTF. The DNA of the CDR3 is TGTGCCAGCAGCTTGGGGACAAGCTCCGTTACCACCTTC.

The rearrangement uses TRBV15 and TRBJ2-4; possibly TRBD1 for D (5 bases). The CDR3 is 16 amino acids. Trimming removed 1 base from V and 1 base from J, with 11 bases in between. The germline gives CDR1 LNHNV, CDR2 YYDKDF (reference sequence). The CDR3 loop is CATSRVGLLAKNIQYF. The CDR3 bases are TGTGCCACCAGCAGAGTGGGGCTGCTGGCCAAAAACATTCAGTACTTC. Full variable domain (remainder filled in from reference TRBV15 and TRBJ2-4): DAMVIQNPRYQVTQFGKPVTLSCSQTLNHNVMYWYQQKSSQAPKLLFHYYDKDFNNEADTPDNFQSRRPNTSFCFLDIRSPGLGDTAMYLCATSRVGLLAKNIQYFGAGTRLSVL.

The chain uses TRBV6-5 and TRBJ1-1, with 7 bases that match TRBD1. After removal of 0 bases from V and 1 base from J, the junction contained 5 bases not matched to a gene. Germline CDR1 MNHEY, CDR2 SVGAGI. The CDR3 spans 16 residues. This CDR3 reads CASSYSLTGTNTEAFF. DNA for the CDR3: TGTGCCAGCAGTTACTCACTGACAGGGACGAACACTGAAGCTTTCTTT.

The rearrangement links TRBV6-5 to TRBJ2-7; D gene uncertain. Between the trimmed V and J ends, which lost 2 bases and 3 bases, there was a span of 8 bases. The CDR3 extends over 13 amino acids. The germline V gene encodes CDR1 MNHEY and CDR2 SVGAGI. As DNA, the CDR3 is TGTGCCAGCAGTTACCGCAGCGACTACGAGCAGTACTTC. Translating gives CASSYRSDYEQYF.